This entry lists 21 T cell receptor beta chains sequenced from one sample in a study of CD8 T cells in ankylosing spondylitis. TCRdb called the 5' RACE reads again in MiXCR, with one record for every CDR3 protein. The sample has roughly 250,000 distinct CDR3 sequences; approximately 10% are singletons. The sample consisted of blood, either unsorted or a sorted T cell fraction (not recorded which). These receptors were obtained from a male donor with ankylosing spondylitis or in good health (not recorded which).

The table lists this clonotype with many counts. The V call is TRBV5-5, the J call TRBJ2-2; D remains ambiguous. Germline V gene sequence: CDR1 SGHKS, CDR2 YYEKEE (reference sequence). This CDR3 region has 14 residues. V was clipped by 3 bases and J by 4 bases, with 10 bases between them. CDR3 in amino acids: CASSSAGATGELFF. DNA of the CDR3: TGTGCCAGCAGCTCAGCAGGAGCCACCGGGGAGCTGTTTTTT.

This clonotype was counted ten times or more. The genes are TRBV24-1 and TRBJ2-7; D may be TRBD1 or TRBD2 (5 bases each). The V and J ends lost 4 bases and 0 bases respectively, with 12 bases between them. Germline V gene data show CDR1 as KGHDR and CDR2 as SFDVKD. The CDR3 has 15 residues. The CDR3, as DNA: TGTGCCACCAGTGAGGGTACGGGGCCCTCCTACGAGCAGTACTTC. Protein: CATSEGTGPSYEQYF.

In its sample, this clonotype was seen many times. This chain connects TRBV25-1 to TRBJ2-7, with a possible D match to TRBD2 (5 bases). The length of the CDR3 is 14 residues. The germline V gene has CDR1 MGHDK and CDR2 SYGVNS. V was clipped by 6 bases and J by 3 bases, with 15 bases between them. Here the CDR3 DNA reads TGTGCCAGCAGCTTCCATGGACTGGGCTACGAGCAGTACTTC. Residues: CASSFHGLGYEQYF.

There are many counts of this clonotype. The CDR3 spells CASSLGQATNYGYTF. CDR3 nucleotides: TGTGCCAGCAGCTTAGGACAGGCCACTAACTATGGCTACACCTTC. J is TRBJ1-2 and V is TRBV7-9; TRBD1 is a possible D gene (6 bases). The V end was cut by 1 base, the J end by 0 bases, with 9 bases between. This CDR3 has 15 amino acids. The germline V gene encodes CDR1 SEHNR and CDR2 FQNEAQ (reference sequence).

This clonotype was seen at least ten times. This sequence joins TRBV6-1 and TRBJ1-2; possibly TRBD1 for D (5 bases). CDR1 and CDR2 (germline): MNHNS, SASEGT. The CDR3 runs 15 residues. V lost 2 bases to trimming and J lost 0 bases, with 10 bases between them. CDR3 amino acids: CASSEPGASNYGYTF. The CDR3 DNA reads as TGTGCCAGCAGTGAACCCGGGGCTTCTAACTATGGCTACACCTTC.

This clonotype occurred many times. The chain uses TRBV20-1 and TRBJ2-7; 7 bases are shared with TRBD1. Unmatched junction bases numbered 9, after V lost 5 bases and J lost 5 bases. Germline V lookup: CDR1 DFQATT, CDR2 SNEGSKA (reference sequence). CDR3 length: 13 residues. CDR3 sequence: CSAPIIDRDEQYF. DNA of the CDR3: TGCAGTGCTCCAATAATTGACAGGGACGAGCAGTACTTC.

In its sample, this clonotype was seen many times. The V and J genes are TRBV10-3 and TRBJ2-3; D is possibly TRBD2 (6 bases). Trimming cost V 4 bases and J 6 bases, with 14 bases left between them. The CDR3 is 14 amino acids. Germline CDR1 and CDR2: ENHRY and SYGVKD. CDR3 coding DNA: TGTGCCATCAGTGTGGGGACTGCTTCGGATACGCAGTATTTT. Its protein product is CAISVGTASDTQYF.

This clonotype has just a few counts. The chain combines TRBV19 with TRBJ1-1; tentative D call: TRBD1 (6 bases). Trimming shortened V by 3 bases and J by 5 bases, and 10 bases separated the two germline ends. Germline V gene data show CDR1 as LNHDA and CDR2 as SQIVND (reference sequence). This CDR3 is built from 13 residues. In nucleotides, the CDR3 is TGTGCCAGTAGTATGAGCAGGGGAACTGAAGCTTTCTTT. It encodes CASSMSRGTEAFF.

This clonotype was picked up many times. The chain uses TRBV7-8 and TRBJ1-1; 9 bases map to TRBD1. The CDR3 has 12 amino acids. The germline CDR1 and CDR2 sequences are SGHVS and FQNEAQ. J lost 11 bases, V lost 5 bases, and 6 bases had no gene match. CDR3 nucleotide sequence: TGTGCCAGCAGCAGACGGGACAGGGAGGCTTTCTTT. Residues: CASSRRDREAFF.

The gene calls are TRBV18 and TRBJ1-1, with D unresolved. Germline assignment: CDR1 KGHSH and CDR2 LQKENI. Between the trimmed V and J ends, which lost 6 bases and 4 bases, there was a span of 9 bases. This CDR3 has 12 residues. The DNA for the CDR3 is TGTGCCAGCTCCAGAGGGAGCACTGAAGCTTTCTTT. Its translation is CASSRGSTEAFF.

Ten or more counts support this clonotype. V gene TRBV3-1 combines with J gene TRBJ2-1; no clear D. The CDR3 totals 14 residues. Germline CDR1 is LGHDT and CDR2 is YNNKEL (reference sequence). Trimming removed 6 bases at V and 8 bases at J, with 17 bases between. The CDR3 DNA reads TGTGCCAGCAGTCCCCTGCGGCCAGCGCATGAGCAGTTCTTC. It codes for CASSPLRPAHEQFF.

As for this clonotype: A read error may explain this, as a much larger clone is one base away. In DNA, the CDR3 is TGTGCCATCAGTGAGGACACAGGGGGGTTCACTGCAGCTTTCTTT. Translating it yields CAISEDTGGFTAAFF. The rearrangement joins TRBV10-3 to TRBJ1-1, with 8 bases fitting TRBD1. CDR1 and CDR2 (germline): ENHRY, SYGVKD. The length of the CDR3 is 15 residues.

This clonotype was found many times. This chain uses TRBV3-1 with TRBJ1-2, with unresolved D. This CDR3 is 12 amino acids long. Germline loops: CDR1 LGHDT, CDR2 YNNKEL (reference sequence). V was clipped by 0 bases and J by 8 bases, with 7 bases between them. In DNA, the CDR3 is TGTGCCAGCAGCCAAGATCCGGGGGGCTACACCTTC. Its protein product is CASSQDPGGYTF.

The chain is built from TRBV7-9 and TRBJ2-7; 12 nucleotides agree with TRBD1. Germline CDR1 SEHNR, CDR2 FQNEAQ (reference sequence). There are 15 residues in the CDR3. V trimming: 5 bases; J trimming: 4 bases; junction bases outside the gene matches: 6. In nucleotides, the CDR3 is TGTGCCAGCAGCCTGGGACAGGGGGCGGGGTACGAGCAGTACTTC. Its protein product is CASSLGQGAGYEQYF.

The genes are TRBV11-2 and TRBJ2-5; D is unclear. CDR3 length: 13 residues. Germline V CDR1 and CDR2: SGHAT, FQNNGV. Trimming stripped 0 bases from V and 7 bases from J, with 9 bases between. The CDR3 reads CASSLDPVGTQYF. CDR3 sequence (DNA): TGTGCCAGCAGCTTAGATCCGGTGGGGACCCAGTACTTC. The variable domain in full, completed from reference TRBV11-2 and TRBJ2-5, reads EAGVAQSPRYKIIEKRQSVAFWCNPISGHATLYWYQQILGQGPKLLIQFQNNGVVDDSQLPKDRFSAERLKGVDSTLKIQPAKLEDSAVYLCASSLDPVGTQYFGPGTRLLVL.

This clonotype was observed at least ten times. The V gene is TRBV30, the J gene TRBJ1-5; TRBD1 might be the D (6 bases). This CDR3 has 12 residues. V dropped 5 bases and J dropped 3 bases, with 8 bases sitting between them. Germline lookup yields CDR1 GTSNPN and CDR2 SVGIG (reference sequence). The CDR3 is CAWGQTNQPQHF. DNA for the CDR3: TGTGCCTGGGGACAGACCAATCAGCCCCAGCATTTT.

This clonotype has a count of ten or more. This chain links TRBV23-1 with TRBJ2-7; D perhaps matches TRBD1 (6 bases). TRBV23-1 carries the ORF label, with uncertain function. This CDR3 has 14 residues. V was trimmed by 3 bases and J by 2 bases, leaving 11 bases between them. CDR3 bases: TGCGCCAGCAGTCACTCCGGGACAACCTACGAGCAGTACTTC. Translating it yields CASSHSGTTYEQYF.

This clonotype was counted ten times or more. The chain carries TRBV5-6 and TRBJ2-3, with 8 positions matching TRBD2. The germline V gene has CDR1 SGHDT and CDR2 YYEEEE. This CDR3 has 15 amino acids. V dropped 6 bases and J dropped 5; count of bases not matched to a gene: 11. The CDR3 here is CASTLPGGAKDTQYF. The DNA of the CDR3 is TGTGCCAGCACCCTTCCCGGGGGGGCTAAAGATACGCAGTATTTT.

This clonotype was recorded a few times. The chain has TRBV5-1 and TRBJ2-7; no clear D. Germline V gives CDR1 SGHRS, CDR2 YFSETQ. CDR3 size: 15 residues. Trimming stripped 0 bases from V and 2 bases from J, with 12 bases between. For the CDR3, the DNA is TGCGCCAGCAGCTTGGAACCAAAGACCCCCTACGAGCAGTACTTC. Translating it yields CASSLEPKTPYEQYF.

This clonotype was counted between two and nine times. CDR3 DNA: TGTGCCAGCAGCGCCAGCAGGACAGGGGCCTACGAGCAGTACTTC. Translated: CASSASRTGAYEQYF. This chain connects TRBV7-9 to TRBJ2-7; TRBD1 agrees at 9 bases. The CDR3 covers 15 residues. Germline values: CDR1 SEHNR, CDR2 FQNEAQ (reference sequence). J gave up 2 bases and V 5 bases, and 7 bases lay outside the gene matches.

Ten or more counts support this clonotype. The CDR3 DNA is TGTGCCAGCTCGCCTACCGGGACACTGAGGGATACGCAGTATTTT. It codes for CASSPTGTLRDTQYF. The V and J genes are TRBV18 and TRBJ2-3; a weak D match, TRBD1 (6 bases). Trimming stripped 6 bases from V and 6 bases from J, with 19 bases between. Germline CDR1 reads KGHSH; CDR2 reads LQKENI. The length of the CDR3 is 15 residues.